The clone carrying this T cell receptor beta chain was seen a few times. The sample comes from a study of blood T cells in healthy people across ages. As for the study in general: Template switching retrieved approximately one barcoded beta molecule for each two T cells.

Using a J-beta primer mix together with a sample-barcoded 5' primer, a second PCR was run for about 6 to 11 cycles. TCRdb passed the 5' RACE reads through MiXCR, listing each CDR3 protein once. The table shows about 680,000 distinct CDR3 sequences, with 49% occurring only once. With 4 bases clipped from V and 13 bases from J, the junction kept 9 bases outside the gene matches. Germline-derived CDR1 and CDR2 are LGHNA and YSLEER. The CDR3 has 13 residues. Healthy Caucasians from Russia aged roughly 6 to 95 served as donors. Sequenced input: blood. The sequence came from an older woman in good health. This rearrangement joins TRBV4-3 to TRBJ2-4, with TRBD2 matching over 8 bases. CDR3 region: CASSRRTSSEQYF. In nucleotides, the CDR3 is TGCGCCAGCAGCCGGAGGACTAGCTCGGAGCAGTACTTC.